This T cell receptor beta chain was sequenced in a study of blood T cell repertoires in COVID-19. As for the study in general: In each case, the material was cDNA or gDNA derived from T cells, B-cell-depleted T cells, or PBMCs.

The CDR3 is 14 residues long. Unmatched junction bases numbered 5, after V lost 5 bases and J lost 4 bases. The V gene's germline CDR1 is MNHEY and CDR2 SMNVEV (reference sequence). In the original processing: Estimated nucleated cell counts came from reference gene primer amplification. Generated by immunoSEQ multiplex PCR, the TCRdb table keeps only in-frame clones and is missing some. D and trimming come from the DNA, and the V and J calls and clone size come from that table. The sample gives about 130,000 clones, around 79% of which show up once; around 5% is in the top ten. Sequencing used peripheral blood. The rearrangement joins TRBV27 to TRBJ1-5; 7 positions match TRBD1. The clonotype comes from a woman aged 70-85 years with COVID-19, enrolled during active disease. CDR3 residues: CASSPGQENQPQHF. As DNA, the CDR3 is TGTGCCAGCAGTCCAGGACAGGAAAATCAGCCCCAGCATTTT.